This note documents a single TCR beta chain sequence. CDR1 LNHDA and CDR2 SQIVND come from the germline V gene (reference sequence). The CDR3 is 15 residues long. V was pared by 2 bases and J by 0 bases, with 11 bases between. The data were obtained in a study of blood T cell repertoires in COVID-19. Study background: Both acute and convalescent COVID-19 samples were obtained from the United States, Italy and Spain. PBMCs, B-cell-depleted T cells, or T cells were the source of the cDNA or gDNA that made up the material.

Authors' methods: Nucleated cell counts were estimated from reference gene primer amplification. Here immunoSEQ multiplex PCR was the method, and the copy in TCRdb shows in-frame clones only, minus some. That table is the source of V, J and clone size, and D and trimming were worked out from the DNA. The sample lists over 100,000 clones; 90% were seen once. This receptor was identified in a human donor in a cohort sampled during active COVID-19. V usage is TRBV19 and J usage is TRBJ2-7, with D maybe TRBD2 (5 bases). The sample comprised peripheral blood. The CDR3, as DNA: TGTGCCAGTAGTATAATTGGACTGAACTCCTACGAGCAGTACTTC. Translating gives CASSIIGLNSYEQYF.